This T cell receptor (beta chain) was found in a study of cytomegalovirus exposure and HLA in healthy donors (dated by TCRdb to the late 2010s). With regard to the full study: An earlier analysis of 587 of the donors reported about 300 Gb of sequence data and around 100 million unique TCR beta sequences obtained from some 170 million T cells. Approximately 330 gigabases of sequencing data and roughly 80 million unique TCR sequences made up an early release that covered approximately 700 HLA-typed donors. Of the roughly 420 genotyped donors, 81% were placed in the genetic ancestry cluster associated with self-reported Caucasian donors. The aim of the study was to test whether cataloging public T cell receptors could identify signatures of past pathogen exposure. Using immunosequencing, the study profiled T cell repertoires from fewer than 700 subjects and related those repertoires to cytomegalovirus serostatus. Along with the approximately 700-subject first cohort, a separate validation cohort of around 110 different subjects was used. To predict cytomegalovirus infection status, the study combined high-throughput TCR immunosequencing, statistical association of individual TCRs with disease status, and machine learning. To study patterns of TCR occurrence, a later analysis re-analyzed previously published TCR beta repertoires from just over 650 donors and added high-resolution HLA genotyping. Rather than drawing on any new phenotypic data, the later analysis identified candidate immune exposures from TCR beta sequences and the way those sequences occurred across donors. To decide whether each TCR beta V gene segment behaved as functional or pseudogenic, an earlier analysis of 587 of the donors relied on high-throughput TCR beta sequencing. Donor age, sex, ethnicity and CMV serostatus were compiled together with the repertoire data. Genome-wide SNP genotypes for about 55% of the roughly 670 donors were used in a later genetic analysis, which treated that subset as a discovery cohort. All discovery cohort repertoires had been generated using a single sequencing platform. Class I and class II HLA loci were covered by the typing at four-digit resolution. Typing coverage differed by locus: A, B, C, DRB1 and DQB1 were typed in roughly 620-640 donors, DQA1 in 500 to 550, DPA1 in approximately 600, and DPB1 in around 490. Because of strong linkage in the cohort, four to six DR-DQ haplotypes were treated as single units for association and clustering. On average, 235,054 unique TCR beta nucleotide sequences were sequenced per donor among 300 to 500 genotyped donors of the cohort, with roughly a sixth of those sequences being non-productive.

Findings and caveats that apply to the study as a whole: While some public TCRs were present in many individuals, most TCR sequences turned up only very rarely across donors. The sequencing pipeline was judged likely to have produced a cluster of highly shared sequence variants as a technical artifact. Correlated functional status among segregating V segments might be attributable to linkage disequilibrium, but an unknown experimental factor could not be ruled out. Cytomegalovirus status was reported to be diagnosed by the classifier with high specificity and sensitivity in both the original and validation cohorts. In vitro tests confirmed that a few of the cytomegalovirus-associated TCR beta chains recognize cytomegalovirus antigens. Specific HLA alleles were associated with 15,000 to 20,000 TCR beta sequences at a false discovery rate of 0.05 in a later analysis. A later genetic analysis associated a missense DCLRE1C variant with V-gene and J-gene trimming of TCR beta chains, and an independent cohort replicated the association. A total of roughly 160 TCR beta chains were listed by the study as associated with cytomegalovirus. Assigning TCR associations to individual alleles was difficult when HLA alleles, especially DR and DQ, strongly co-occurred. The presence/absence analyses assumed that sequencing depth was roughly uniform across donors, and that assumption may not be true. A further reported finding was that TCR beta sequences accurately predicted the HLA-A and HLA-B alleles for most subjects in the first cohort. An earlier analysis of some 560 of the donors showed that most TCR beta V segments appeared in productive rearrangements either about 87% or about 30% of the time, which broadly matched IMGT annotations. Because the 87-base-pair reads could not distinguish some IMGT-functional V segments, including TRBV6-2 and TRBV6-3, those segments were excluded. This cohort had only TCR beta chains sequenced, and the lack of alpha or paired-chain data limited which features could be detected. Immune exposure information for the cohort was limited to CMV serostatus. The earlier analysis of 587 of the donors excluded 15 to 20 rarely observed V segments, including chromosome 9 orphons, because counts were too low. In a later analysis, several top co-occurrence clusters were reported to appear linked to parvovirus B19, influenza, CMV and Epstein-Barr virus. According to the authors, the approach could potentially be generalized to other disease states and immunological phenotypes. A later analysis found that HLA-associated TCR beta chains were more clonally expanded and had lower generation probabilities than equally common non-associated chains. According to a later analysis, TCR association rates differed among HLA loci, with DRB1 alleles showing the most associated TCRs and HLA-C alleles showing the fewest. In a later analysis, most CMV-associated TCR beta chains were found to appear HLA-restricted, with HLA associations seemingly driven largely by CMV exposure. HLA typing was unavailable for some donors at each locus, so association tests used only the typed subset. According to a later genetic analysis, donors in an Asian-associated ancestry cluster had fewer N-insertions in productive TCRs than the approximately 650-donor mean.

The cohort consisted of fewer than 700 healthy bone marrow donors. Cohort members were all nominally healthy when sampled, although unrecorded immune exposures were likely present. The donor was CMV seronegative and belonged to the group of more than 300 seronegative cohort members. A peripheral blood sample was provided by each donor, and peripheral blood mononuclear cells were used for TCR beta sequencing. Genomic DNA was extracted from the blood cell samples with the Qiagen DNeasy Blood Extraction Kit. The library was built by means of the immunoSEQ multiplex PCR assay. For the multiplex PCR, a mixture combining 60 forward primers for TCR Vbeta segments and 13 reverse primers for TCR Jbeta segments was used. A multiplex PCR assay on genomic DNA amplified the CDR3 region of rearranged TCR beta genes. Amplified TCR beta libraries were sequenced as 87-base-pair reads on the Illumina HiSeq System. The authors' pipeline ran thus. Across the 670 or so repertoires, a later analysis counted tens of millions of unique TCR beta chains, around 11 million of which were shared by at least two donors. To remove PCR and sequencing errors, raw reads were error-corrected and collapsed into unique sequences using a nearest-neighbor algorithm that merged closely related sequences. Alignment of CDR3 sequences to IMGT reference sequences was used to assign V, D and J gene segments. For a sequence to be retained, at least a six-nucleotide match to both a V gene segment and a J gene segment was required. A rearrangement counted as productive if the CDR3 had no stop codons and remained in frame with V and J, and every other rearrangement counted as non-productive. CDR3 was defined according to IMGT convention as the region running from the second conserved V-encoded cysteine to the conserved J-encoded phenylalanine. The earlier analysis of about 590 of the donors excluded sequences that lacked an unambiguous match to a single V gene segment. An earlier analysis of over 450 of the donors classified V segments as functional when productive rearrangements were above 56.7% and as segregating when the standard deviation between donors was above 5%. A statistical classification framework was developed to diagnose cytomegalovirus status using the catalog of TCR beta chain sequences. In a later analysis, V and J genes were assigned by comparing TCR nucleotide sequences against IMGT/GENE-DB human TR gene sequences. Using the TCRdist pipeline, a later analysis assigned CDR3 sequences along with most-parsimonious VDJ recombination scenarios. In a later analysis, every TCR beta chain was defined by the combination of its CDR3 amino acid sequence and its V-gene family, and reads without a unique V-gene family were dropped. A later analysis removed several hundred highly shared, low-generation-probability nucleotide sequences to deal with suspected cross-contamination and a sequencing artifact. For each public chain, a later analysis derived a clonal expansion index from normalized ranks of inferred template counts within each repertoire. In a later analysis, generation probabilities were computed using a VDJ recombination model fitted to out-of-frame rearrangements, and the results were checked against IGoR. Hypergeometric tests were used in a later analysis to score TCR-TCR, TCR-HLA and TCR-CMV co-occurrence, with a repertoire-size bias correction applied to the TCR pairs. In a later analysis, false discovery rates were estimated by permuting HLA or CMV assignments 20 times. In a later analysis, co-occurring TCRs were grouped with DBSCAN, and TCRdist sequence similarity was added when clustering was performed within HLA-allele-positive subsets. Repertoires with fewer than 30,000 or more than 120,000 public chains were left out of co-occurrence clustering, as were about five repertoires with anomalous nucleotide sharing. In TCRdb, the immuneACCESS table is reduced to in-frame sequences with V and J assigned. These tables do not hold every clone; where another copy was compared, an unresolved V gene accounts for under half, and the others remain unexplained. That table gives V, J and clone size, and the DNA gave D and trimming. This sample comprises roughly 120,000 clones, over 75% of them detected only once. 2% to 3% of the sample is in the top ten clones.

This clone was observed many times. The antigen it recognizes is unknown. One base away there is no much larger clone; base qualities are not given. V is pruned by 5 bases and J by 5 bases, leaving 8 bases of the junction without a gene match. The germline V gene (reference sequence) yields PRHDT for CDR1 and FYEKMQ for CDR2. Counted from cysteine to phenylalanine, this CDR3 has 15 amino acids. Of all the DNA, just the CDR3 is kept, 45 bases in frame from base 1. The sequencing input was PBMCs. This sequence was found in a woman aged 18-30 years in good health and CMV-seronegative. The chain is made from TRBV13 and TRBJ2-1, and 8 bases in between align with TRBD1. The DNA reads as follows: TGTGCCAGCAGCCCTAACGGACAGGGCGACAATGAGCAGTTCTTC. Its protein product is CASSPNGQGDNEQFF. Reference TRBV13 and TRBJ2-1 genes cover what lies past the CDR3, so the full variable domain is AAGVIQSPRHLIKEKRETATLKCYPIPRHDTVYWYQQGPGQDPQFLISFYEKMQSDKGSIPDRFSAQQFSDYHSELNMSSLELGDSALYFCASSPNGQGDNEQFFGPGTRLTVL.